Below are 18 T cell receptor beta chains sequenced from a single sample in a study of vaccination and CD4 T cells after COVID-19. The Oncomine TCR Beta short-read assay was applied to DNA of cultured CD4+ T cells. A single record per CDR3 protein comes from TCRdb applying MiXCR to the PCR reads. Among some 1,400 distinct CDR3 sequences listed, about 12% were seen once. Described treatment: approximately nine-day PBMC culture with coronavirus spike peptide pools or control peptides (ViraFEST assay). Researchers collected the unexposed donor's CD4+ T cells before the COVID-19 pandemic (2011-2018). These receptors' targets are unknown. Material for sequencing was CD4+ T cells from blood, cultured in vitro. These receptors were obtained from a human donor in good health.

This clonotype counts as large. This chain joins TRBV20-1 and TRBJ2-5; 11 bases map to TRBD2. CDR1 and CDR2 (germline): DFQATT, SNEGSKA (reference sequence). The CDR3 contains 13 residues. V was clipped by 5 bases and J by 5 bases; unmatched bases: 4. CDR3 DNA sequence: TGCAGTGCTCCTAGCGGGAGGAGGGAGACCCAGTACTTC. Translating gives CSAPSGRRETQYF.

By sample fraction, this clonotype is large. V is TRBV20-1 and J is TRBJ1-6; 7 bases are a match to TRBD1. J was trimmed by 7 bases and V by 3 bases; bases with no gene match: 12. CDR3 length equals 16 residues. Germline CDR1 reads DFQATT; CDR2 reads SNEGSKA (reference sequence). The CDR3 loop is CSASPPTGKGNSPLHF. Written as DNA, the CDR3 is TGCAGTGCTAGCCCGCCGACAGGGAAAGGAAATTCACCCCTCCACTTT.

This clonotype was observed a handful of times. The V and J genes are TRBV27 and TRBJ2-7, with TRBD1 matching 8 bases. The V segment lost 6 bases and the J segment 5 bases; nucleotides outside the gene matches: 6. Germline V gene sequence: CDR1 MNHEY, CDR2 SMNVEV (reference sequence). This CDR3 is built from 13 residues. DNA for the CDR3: TGTGCCAGCAGCGAAACGGACAGGGACGAGCAGTACTTC. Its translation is CASSETDRDEQYF.

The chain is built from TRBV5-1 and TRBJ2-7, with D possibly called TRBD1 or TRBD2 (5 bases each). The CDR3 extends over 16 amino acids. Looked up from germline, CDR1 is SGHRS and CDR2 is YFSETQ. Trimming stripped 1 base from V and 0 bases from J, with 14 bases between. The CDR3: CASSLKSGRDSYEQYF. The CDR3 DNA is TGCGCCAGCAGCTTGAAATCGGGACGGGACTCCTACGAGCAGTACTTC.

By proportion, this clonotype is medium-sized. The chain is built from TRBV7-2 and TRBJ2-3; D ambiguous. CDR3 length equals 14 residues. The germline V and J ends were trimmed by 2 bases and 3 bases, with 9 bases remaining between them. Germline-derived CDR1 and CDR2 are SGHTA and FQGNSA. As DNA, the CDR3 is TGTGCCAGCAGCTTATCCAGGTCAACAGATACGCAGTATTTT. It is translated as CASSLSRSTDTQYF.

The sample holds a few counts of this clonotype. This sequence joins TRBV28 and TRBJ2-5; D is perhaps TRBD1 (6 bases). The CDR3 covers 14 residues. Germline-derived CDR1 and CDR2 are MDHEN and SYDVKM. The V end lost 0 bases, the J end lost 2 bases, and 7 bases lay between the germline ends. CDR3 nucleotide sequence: TGTGCCAGCAGTTTATGGACAGGACAAGAGACCCAGTACTTC. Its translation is CASSLWTGQETQYF.

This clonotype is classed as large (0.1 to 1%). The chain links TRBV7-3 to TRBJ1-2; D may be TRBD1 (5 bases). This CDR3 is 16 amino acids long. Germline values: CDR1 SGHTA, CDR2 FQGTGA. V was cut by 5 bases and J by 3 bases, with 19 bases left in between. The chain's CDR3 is CASSLGPIPGDYGYTF. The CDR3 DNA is TGTGCCAGCAGCCTGGGGCCGATCCCGGGGGACTATGGCTACACCTTC.

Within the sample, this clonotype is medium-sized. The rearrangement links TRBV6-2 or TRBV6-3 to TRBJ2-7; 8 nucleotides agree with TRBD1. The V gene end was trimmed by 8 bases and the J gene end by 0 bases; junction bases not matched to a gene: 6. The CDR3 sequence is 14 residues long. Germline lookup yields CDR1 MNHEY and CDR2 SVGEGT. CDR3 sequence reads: CASRRTGRSYEQYF. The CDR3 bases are TGTGCCAGCCGACGGACAGGGCGCTCCTACGAGCAGTACTTC.

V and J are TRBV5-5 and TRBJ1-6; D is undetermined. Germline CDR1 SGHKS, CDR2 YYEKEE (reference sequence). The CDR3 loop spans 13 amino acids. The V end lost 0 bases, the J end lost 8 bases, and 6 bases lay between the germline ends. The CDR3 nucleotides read TGTGCCAGCAGCTTGGTATCGGATTCACCCCTCCACTTT. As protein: CASSLVSDSPLHF.

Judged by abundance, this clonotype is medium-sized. CDR3 loop: CASSPPGTGSREQYF. The CDR3 nucleotides are TGTGCCAGCTCACCACCGGGGACAGGTAGTCGGGAGCAGTACTTC. The V call is TRBV18, the J call TRBJ2-7; 8 bases align to TRBD1. Germline V gives CDR1 KGHSH, CDR2 LQKENI. The V gene end was trimmed by 0 bases and the J gene end by 7 bases; junction bases not matched to a gene: 8. This CDR3 region has 15 residues.

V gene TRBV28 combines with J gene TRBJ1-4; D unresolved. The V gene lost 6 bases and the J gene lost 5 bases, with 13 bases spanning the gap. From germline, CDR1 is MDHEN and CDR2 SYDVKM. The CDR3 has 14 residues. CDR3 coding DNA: TGTGCCAGCAGCCGTTTCGGCCTAAATGAAAAACTGTTTTTT. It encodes CASSRFGLNEKLFF.

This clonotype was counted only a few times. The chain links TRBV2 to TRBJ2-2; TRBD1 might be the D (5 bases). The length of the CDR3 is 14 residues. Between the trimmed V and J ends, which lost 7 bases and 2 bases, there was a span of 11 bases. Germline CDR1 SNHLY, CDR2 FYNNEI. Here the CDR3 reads CASKAGHNTGELFF. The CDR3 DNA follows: TGTGCCAGCAAGGCAGGACATAACACCGGGGAGCTGTTTTTT. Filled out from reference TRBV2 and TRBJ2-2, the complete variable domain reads EPEVTQTPSHQVTQMGQEVILRCVPISNHLYFYWYRQILGQKVEFLVSFYNNEISEKSEIFDDQFSVERPDGSNFTLKIRSTKLEDSAMYFCASKAGHNTGELFFGEGSRLTVL.

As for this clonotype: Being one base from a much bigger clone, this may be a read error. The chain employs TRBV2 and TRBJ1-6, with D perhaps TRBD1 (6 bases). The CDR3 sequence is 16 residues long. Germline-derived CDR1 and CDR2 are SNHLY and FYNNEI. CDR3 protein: CVSNEQGGSYNSPLHF. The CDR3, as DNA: TGTGTCAGCAACGAACAGGGAGGCTCCTATAATTCACCCCTCCACTTT.

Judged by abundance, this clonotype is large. The CDR3 is CSARVQGEYNYGYTF. CDR3 nucleotides: TGCAGTGCTAGAGTACAGGGCGAATATAACTATGGCTACACCTTC. This rearrangement joins TRBV20-1 to TRBJ1-2; possibly TRBD1 for D (6 bases). This CDR3 contains 15 residues. V was cut by 1 base and J by 1 base, with 13 bases left in between. Germline V gives CDR1 DFQATT, CDR2 SNEGSKA (reference sequence).

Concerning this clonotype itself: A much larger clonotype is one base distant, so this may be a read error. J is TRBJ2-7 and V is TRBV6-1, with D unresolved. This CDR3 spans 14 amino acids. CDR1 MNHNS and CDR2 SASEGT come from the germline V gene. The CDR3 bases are TGTGGCAGCAGTGTAACACCAGATGATTACGAGCAGTACTTC. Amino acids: CGSSVTPDDYEQYF.

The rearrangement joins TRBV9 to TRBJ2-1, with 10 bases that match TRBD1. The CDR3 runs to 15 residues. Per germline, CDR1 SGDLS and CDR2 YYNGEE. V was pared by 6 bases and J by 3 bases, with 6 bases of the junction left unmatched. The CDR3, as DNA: TGTGCCAGCACCGAAGGACAGGGGGACTACAATGAGCAGTTCTTC. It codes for CASTEGQGDYNEQFF.

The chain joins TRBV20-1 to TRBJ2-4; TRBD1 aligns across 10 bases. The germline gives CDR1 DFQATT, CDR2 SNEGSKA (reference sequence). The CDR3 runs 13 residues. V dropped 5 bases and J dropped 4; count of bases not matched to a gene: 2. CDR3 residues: CSAPDRGKNIQYF. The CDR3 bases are TGCAGTGCTCCGGACAGGGGGAAAAACATTCAGTACTTC.

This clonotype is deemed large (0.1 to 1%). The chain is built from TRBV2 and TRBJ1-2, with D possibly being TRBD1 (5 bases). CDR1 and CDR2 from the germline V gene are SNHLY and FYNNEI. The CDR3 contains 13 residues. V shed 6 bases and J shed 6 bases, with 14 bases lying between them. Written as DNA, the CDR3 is TGTGCCAGCAGGACGGCAGGAGGGGATGGCTACACCTTC. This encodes CASRTAGGDGYTF.